Below, 31 T cell receptor beta chains from the same sample are listed, as sequenced in a study of radiotherapy plus CTLA-4 blockade in lung cancer. Sequencing was performed with immunoSEQ multiplex PCR; in TCRdb, only in-frame clones are kept and a portion is missing. The sample consists of over 80,000 clones, roughly four fifths of them appearing once. Sequencing used peripheral blood, obtained from a patient treated with radiotherapy plus ipilimumab. All receptors come from a human donor with non-small cell lung cancer who had stable disease on radiotherapy plus ipilimumab.

This chain links TRBV5-1 with TRBJ2-5, with 13 bases aligning to TRBD2. Germline CDR1 is SGHRS and CDR2 is YFSETQ. With V trimmed by 3 bases and J by 0 bases, 5 bases remained unmatched. This CDR3 is 17 amino acids long. The CDR3 here is CASSSGGLAGYQETQYF. CDR3 in DNA: TGCGCCAGCAGCTCAGGGGGACTAGCGGGGTACCAAGAGACCCAGTACTTC.

The chain combines TRBV5-1 with TRBJ2-5, with a weak D call TRBD1 (6 bases). V gave up 2 bases and J gave up 5 bases, with 10 bases separating them. The CDR3 spans 13 residues. Germline V gene data show CDR1 as SGHRS and CDR2 as YFSETQ. The CDR3, as DNA: TGCGCCAGCAGCTTTATTGGGGGCGAGACCCAGTACTTC. It specifies CASSFIGGETQYF.

This sequence joins TRBV11-2 and TRBJ1-2, with D hard to call. Germline values: CDR1 SGHAT, CDR2 FQNNGV. Between the trimmed V and J ends, which lost 1 base and 5 bases, there was a span of 17 bases. The CDR3 spans 16 residues. The CDR3 is CASSLGLANLGYGYTF. Written as DNA, the CDR3 is TGTGCCAGCAGCTTAGGGTTGGCCAATCTGGGGTATGGCTACACCTTC.

This chain links TRBV28 with TRBJ1-2; unclear D gene. Trimming shortened V by 6 bases and J by 5 bases, and 13 bases separated the two germline ends. Germline CDR1 reads MDHEN; CDR2 reads SYDVKM. The CDR3 is 13 residues long. DNA for the CDR3: TGTGCCAGCAGACCTACACGGGAGTATGGCTACACCTTC. Residues: CASRPTREYGYTF.

The genes are TRBV6-4 and TRBJ2-1; 7 bases match TRBD2. After removal of 6 bases from V and 7 bases from J, the junction contained 12 bases not matched to a gene. The CDR3 is 15 amino acids. Germline CDR1 MRHNA, CDR2 SNTAGT. CDR3 nucleotides: TGTGCCAGCAGGGCTTCTATCGGGGGGATTAATGAGCAGTTCTTC. It codes for CASRASIGGINEQFF.

This sequence joins TRBV5-1 and TRBJ2-7; no definite D call. Germline assignment: CDR1 SGHRS and CDR2 YFSETQ. Trimming pared 3 bases from V and 0 bases from J, leaving 16 bases between. The CDR3 spans 16 residues. CDR3 sequence (DNA): TGCGCCAGCAGCTCAGGCTGGGTTTTAAGCTCCTACGAGCAGTACTTC. Translation gives CASSSGWVLSSYEQYF.

This sequence joins TRBV5-1 and TRBJ1-2, with 12 bases identical to TRBD1. The CDR3 contains 17 residues. Germline CDR1 reads SGHRS; CDR2 reads YFSETQ. With V trimmed by 3 bases and J by 0 bases, 6 bases remained unmatched. The CDR3 sequence: CASSSPGTGGPNYGYTF. Written as DNA, the CDR3 is TGCGCCAGCAGCTCGCCGGGGACAGGGGGCCCTAACTATGGCTACACCTTC.

The chain carries TRBV5-4 and TRBJ1-6, with 7 bases lining up with TRBD1. Germline assignment: CDR1 SGHNT and CDR2 YYREEE (reference sequence). The CDR3 is 17 residues long. The trim removed 4 bases at V and 2 bases at J, leaving 9 bases unmatched. The CDR3 DNA reads TGTGCCAGCAGCCCAAGACAGGGAGGGACCTATAATTCACCCCTCCACTTT. Translation gives CASSPRQGGTYNSPLHF.

CDR3 in DNA: TGTGCCAGCAGTGTAGGGTTCTACGAGCAGTACTTC. This encodes CASSVGFYEQYF. The chain couples TRBV2 to TRBJ2-7; D gene ambiguous. This CDR3 is 12 amino acids long. Trimming left V 4 bases short and J 3 bases short, with 7 bases between. Per germline, CDR1 SNHLY and CDR2 FYNNEI.

For the CDR3, the DNA is TGTGCCAGCAGCTTAACCGAGACAGGGACCTACGAGCAGTACTTC. This gives the protein CASSLTETGTYEQYF. The chain joins TRBV11-3 to TRBJ2-7; 7 bases are shared with TRBD1. The CDR3 is 15 residues long. Germline-derived CDR1 and CDR2 are SGHNT and YENEEA. V lost 2 bases and J lost 2; bases outside the gene matches: 6.

V and J are TRBV29-1 and TRBJ2-3; D remains ambiguous. Trimming pared 3 bases from V and 5 bases from J, leaving 6 bases between. CDR1 and CDR2 (germline): SQVTM, ANQGSEA. The CDR3 sequence is 11 residues long. CDR3 protein: CSVEVGDTQYF. Written as DNA, the CDR3 is TGCAGCGTTGAGGTGGGAGATACGCAGTATTTT.

Regarding this clone: One end of the junction fails to match germline, which may point to a read error. The chain employs TRBV7-8 and TRBJ1-2; 9 bases match TRBD1. There are 14 residues in the CDR3. CDR1 and CDR2 (germline): SGHVS, FQNEAQ. CDR3 sequence: CASSWDRDGYSYTF. Written as DNA, the CDR3 is TGTGCCAGCAGCTGGGACAGGGACGGCTATAGCTACACCTTC.

The chain recombines TRBV20-1 with TRBJ2-3; 8 nucleotides match TRBD1. Trimming took 3 bases from V and 12 from J; bases not matched to a gene: 5. CDR3 length equals 11 residues. CDR1 is DFQATT and CDR2 is SNEGSKA in the germline V gene (reference sequence). This chain's CDR3 is CSARSDRAQYF. The CDR3 DNA follows: TGCAGTGCTAGGTCGGACAGGGCCCAGTATTTT.

For this clone: Other DNA sequences within the sample encode an identical CDR3. The rearrangement joins TRBV5-1 to TRBJ2-7; weak D call: TRBD2 (6 bases). V was cut by 5 bases and J by 6 bases, with 18 bases left in between. The CDR3 totals 14 residues. The germline V gene encodes CDR1 SGHRS and CDR2 YFSETQ. CDR3 region: CASSLSGGASEQYF. The DNA for the CDR3 is TGCGCCAGCAGTTTGTCGGGCGGGGCTAGCGAGCAGTACTTC. The complete variable domain, with remaining parts taken from reference TRBV5-1 and TRBJ2-7, reads KAGVTQTPRYLIKTRGQQVTLSCSPISGHRSVSWYQQTPGQGLQFLFEYFSETQRNKGNFPGRFSGRQFSNSRSEMNVSTLELGDSALYLCASSLSGGASEQYFGPGTRLTVT.

The rearrangement uses TRBV6-1 and TRBJ1-5, with TRBD1 matching 7 bases. Germline CDR1 reads MNHNS; CDR2 reads SASEGT. The trim removed 6 bases at V and 6 bases at J, leaving 5 bases unmatched. The length of the CDR3 is 13 residues. CDR3 residues: CASRVTGVQPQHF. The CDR3 DNA reads TGTGCCAGCAGGGTTACAGGGGTTCAGCCCCAGCATTTT.

J is TRBJ2-2 and V is TRBV7-9; 8 bases are a match to TRBD2. J lost 6 bases, V lost 9 bases, and 15 bases had no gene match. This CDR3 has 16 residues. The germline CDR1 and CDR2 sequences are SEHNR and FQNEAQ (reference sequence). Written as DNA, the CDR3 is TGTGCCAGTCTGGAATCGGGACTAGTGTTACCCGGGGAGCTGTTTTTT. This codes for CASLESGLVLPGELFF.

The rearrangement links TRBV6-5 to TRBJ1-5, with D maybe TRBD1 (5 bases). Germline CDR1 is MNHEY and CDR2 is SVGAGI. The CDR3 totals 13 residues. With 6 bases removed from V and 7 bases from J, the gap between germline ends came to 13 bases. The CDR3 sequence is CASRPGQSQPQHF. The CDR3 nucleotides read TGTGCCAGCAGACCAGGACAATCCCAGCCCCAGCATTTT.

The chain couples TRBV6-1 to TRBJ2-1, with 7 bases fitting TRBD1. The V and J ends lost 4 bases and 9 bases, in that order; junction bases with no gene match: 6. Germline V gene lookup returns CDR1 MNHNS and CDR2 SASEGT. CDR3 length: 13 amino acids. The CDR3 DNA sequence: TGTGCCAGCAGTGCTACTGACAGGGCTGAGCAGTTCTTC. It specifies CASSATDRAEQFF.

The rearrangement joins TRBV18 to TRBJ2-6; 10 bases line up with TRBD2. With 1 base clipped from V and 1 base from J, the junction kept 4 bases outside the gene matches. The length of the CDR3 is 18 residues. Germline CDR1 reads KGHSH; CDR2 reads LQKENI. In DNA form, the CDR3 reads TGTGCCAGCTCACCACAGGCTAGCGGGAGATCTGGGGCCAACGTCCTGACTTTC. Protein product: CASSPQASGRSGANVLTF.

The chain has TRBV9 and TRBJ1-5; D perhaps matches TRBD1 (5 bases). The germline V gene has CDR1 SGDLS and CDR2 YYNGEE. The CDR3 is 15 residues long. V was trimmed by 4 bases and J by 4 bases, leaving 15 bases between them. The CDR3 is CASSLTASGNQPQHF. The CDR3 DNA is TGTGCCAGCAGCCTGACAGCGTCTGGAAATCAGCCCCAGCATTTT.

This clone has a handful of counts. The chain has TRBV7-9 and TRBJ1-1; D remains ambiguous. CDR1 and CDR2 from the germline V gene are SEHNR and FQNEAQ (reference sequence). This CDR3 is built from 14 residues. Trimming took off 2 bases at V and 0 bases at J, with 7 bases between the two ends. The CDR3, as DNA: TGTGCCAGCAGCTTACAGGCAATGAACACTGAAGCTTTCTTT. Translating gives CASSLQAMNTEAFF. The full variable domain, with the rest looked up from reference TRBV7-9 and TRBJ1-1, is DTGVSQNPRHKITKRGQNVTFRCDPISEHNRLYWYRQTLGQGPEFLTYFQNEAQLEKSRLLSDRFSAERPKGSFSTLEIQRTEQGDSAMYLCASSLQAMNTEAFFGQGTRLTVV.

This clone was seen a handful of times. The rearrangement links TRBV21-1 to TRBJ2-7; the table names TRBD2, a call not compared with the DNA. TRBV21-1 is termed a pseudogene. CDR3 length: 16 amino acids. CDR3 amino acids: CASSKEYGTSPYEQYF. The CDR3 region has the DNA TGTGCCAGCAGCAAAGAGTACGGGACTAGTCCCTACGAGCAGTACTTC.

The chain couples TRBV2 to TRBJ1-5; possible D gene TRBD1, 5 bases. Germline CDR1 and CDR2: SNHLY and FYNNEI. The CDR3 length is 13 residues. V dropped 5 bases and J dropped 5 bases, with 10 bases sitting between them. The CDR3 loop reads CASSQGNYQPQHF. CDR3 bases: TGTGCCAGCAGTCAGGGAAATTATCAGCCCCAGCATTTT.

This clone has a handful of counts. The chain links TRBV7-9 to TRBJ2-1, with 12 bases matching TRBD2. Germline-derived CDR1 and CDR2 are SEHNR and FQNEAQ (reference sequence). Trimming cost V 5 bases and J 6 bases; bases outside gene matches: 11. The CDR3 length is 17 residues. CDR3 loop: CASSRGGTSGRVNEQFF. CDR3 sequence (DNA): TGTGCCAGCAGCCGAGGTGGGACTAGCGGGCGGGTCAATGAGCAGTTCTTC.

This clone was seen a few times. The chain joins TRBV28 to TRBJ2-1; 9 nucleotides match TRBD1. CDR1 is MDHEN and CDR2 is SYDVKM in the germline V gene. This CDR3 comprises 14 residues. Trimming at V came to 7 bases and at J to 7 bases, leaving 8 bases not matched to a gene. CDR3 nucleotide sequence: TGTGCCAGCACCCGGGACAGGGTTAGAAATGAGCAGTTCTTC. Its translation is CASTRDRVRNEQFF.

V is TRBV7-2 and J is TRBJ2-3; possibly TRBD2 for D (6 bases). CDR3 length equals 15 residues. Germline V gene lookup returns CDR1 SGHTA and CDR2 FQGNSA. V dropped 4 bases and J dropped 3 bases, with 14 bases sitting between them. The DNA of the CDR3 is TGTGCCAGCAGCTCTATCATAAGCGGGACAGATACGCAGTATTTT. The encoded protein is CASSSIISGTDTQYF.

The rearrangement uses TRBV28 and TRBJ1-5; perhaps TRBD1 as D (6 bases). This CDR3 comprises 15 residues. The ends were cut back, 3 bases at V and 3 bases at J, with 12 bases in the middle. The germline V gene has CDR1 MDHEN and CDR2 SYDVKM. The CDR3 protein is CASSFSGGNNQPQHF. Here the CDR3 DNA reads TGTGCCAGCAGTTTTTCCGGGGGCAACAATCAGCCCCAGCATTTT.

This clone was seen only a few times. This chain connects TRBV7-9 to TRBJ1-1; D gene uncertain. The germline gives CDR1 SEHNR, CDR2 FQNEAQ (reference sequence). The CDR3 runs to 13 residues. Trimming removed 3 bases from V and 4 bases from J, with 9 bases in between. CDR3 amino acids: CASSFRDPTEAFF. Here the CDR3 DNA reads TGTGCCAGCAGCTTTCGAGACCCCACTGAAGCTTTCTTT. The variable domain in full, completed from reference TRBV7-9 and TRBJ1-1, reads DTGVSQNPRHKITKRGQNVTFRCDPISEHNRLYWYRQTLGQGPEFLTYFQNEAQLEKSRLLSDRFSAERPKGSFSTLEIQRTEQGDSAMYLCASSFRDPTEAFFGQGTRLTVV.

J is TRBJ1-3 and V is TRBV28; 12 bases agree with TRBD1. The CDR3 spans 17 residues. The germline CDR1 and CDR2 sequences are MDHEN and SYDVKM. Germline trimming cut 2 bases from V and 3 bases from J; bases unmatched to any gene: 5. The CDR3 reads CASSLGGTGGFGNTIYF. The CDR3 coding sequence is TGTGCCAGCAGTTTAGGCGGGACAGGGGGCTTTGGAAACACCATATATTTT.

About this clone: Different DNA sequences within this sample yield the same CDR3. The CDR3 reads CATSRDPQANQPQHF. The CDR3, as DNA: TGTGCCACCAGCAGAGATCCGCAGGCAAATCAGCCCCAGCATTTT. V and J are TRBV15 and TRBJ1-5, with D unclear. The CDR3 sequence is 15 residues long. Trimming pared 0 bases from V and 4 bases from J, leaving 10 bases between. Looked up from germline, CDR1 is LNHNV and CDR2 is YYDKDF (reference sequence).

The chain has TRBV6-1 and TRBJ2-5, with 7 bases identical to TRBD2. Losses at the gene ends were 7 bases for V and 2 bases for J; bases not matched to a gene: 7. The CDR3 runs to 14 residues. The germline CDR1 and CDR2 sequences are MNHNS and SASEGT. The CDR3 DNA follows: TGTGCCAGCAACAGAATGGGACTACAAGAGACCCAGTACTTC. This encodes CASNRMGLQETQYF.